Listed below are T cell receptor beta chains from one sample, sequenced in a study of blood T cell repertoires in COVID-19. Only in-frame clones appear in the TCRdb table, and some are missing; sequencing was by immunoSEQ multiplex PCR. The table lists about 340,000 clones, about 86% of them singletons, with around 4.5% in the top ten. Input material: PBMCs or T cells enriched from blood (not recorded which). These receptors originate from a woman aged 40 to 55 with acute COVID-19. Each CDR3 is given with its conserved first and last residue. The D gene is left open where the match is weak. Clone size is stated in some rows and not others, as once, few, many or a class when expanded.

D: TRBD1; size: -; V: TRBV5-1; J: TRBJ1-1; DNA: TGCGCCAGCAGCGAAGGGCACGGGACAGCGAACACTGAAGCTTTCTTT; CDR3: CASSEGHGTANTEAFF
D: -; size: -; V: TRBV23-1; J: TRBJ2-7; DNA: TGCGCCAGCAGTCCACCTCGGGCAGGGGTCTACATATTCACCGAGCAGTACTTC; CDR3: CASSPPRAGVYIFTEQYF
D: -; size: -; V: TRBV7-5; J: TRBJ1-3; DNA: TGTGCCAGAAGCTTAGCTACAGGGTCGGGAAACACCATATATTTT; CDR3: CARSLATGSGNTIYF
D: TRBD2; size: few; V: TRBV7-9; J: TRBJ2-1; DNA: TGTGCCAGCAGCTTACGCCCTAGCGGGGGATACAATGAGCAGTTCTTC; CDR3: CASSLRPSGGYNEQFF
D: TRBD2; size: -; V: TRBV18; J: TRBJ2-1; DNA: TGTGCCAGCTCACTCTCTAGCGGGGATGAGCAGTTCTTC; CDR3: CASSLSSGDEQFF
D: TRBD2; size: once; V: TRBV29-1; J: TRBJ2-1; DNA: TGCAGCGTTAGCGGGAGGGCGTACAATGAGCAGTTCTTC; CDR3: CSVSGRAYNEQFF
D: TRBD2; size: -; V: TRBV9; J: TRBJ2-3; DNA: TGTGCCAGCAGCGCATGGGGACTAGCGGGCTACACAGATACGCAGTATTTT; CDR3: CASSAWGLAGYTDTQYF
D: TRBD2; size: few; V: TRBV19; J: TRBJ2-7; DNA: TGTGCCAGTAGTCTCGTTCTAGCGGGAGTGGGCCGCCCCTACGAGCAGTACTTC; CDR3: CASSLVLAGVGRPYEQYF
D: TRBD2; size: -; V: TRBV2; J: TRBJ2-1; DNA: TGTGCCAGCAGACCCGGACTAGCGGATTCCTACAATGAGCAGTTCTTC; CDR3: CASRPGLADSYNEQFF
D: TRBD1; size: once; V: TRBV7-2; J: TRBJ2-1; DNA: TGTGCCAGCAGCTTGATGGGACAGGGTGTAAATGAGCAGTTCTTC; CDR3: CASSLMGQGVNEQFF
D: TRBD1; size: -; V: TRBV7-2; J: TRBJ2-1; DNA: TGTGCCAGCAGCTTGGGACAGGGGGCCGAGAATGAGCAGTTCTTC; CDR3: CASSLGQGAENEQFF
D: -; size: -; V: TRBV5-6; J: TRBJ2-7; DNA: TGTGCCAGCAGCTTGGTGCGGGAACGATCCTACGAGCAGTACTTC; CDR3: CASSLVRERSYEQYF
D: TRBD2; size: once; V: TRBV15; J: TRBJ2-2; DNA: TGTGCCACCAGCAAACCTAGCGGGAGAGCAGGCGGGGAGCTGTTTTTT; CDR3: CATSKPSGRAGGELFF
D: -; size: -; V: TRBV19; J: TRBJ2-1; DNA: TGTGCCAGTAGTATAGGCGGTCTTACCTACAATGAGCAGTTCTTC; CDR3: CASSIGGLTYNEQFF
D: -; size: -; V: TRBV28; J: TRBJ1-3; DNA: TGTGCCAGCAGTTTATCAGGGACTGGAAACACCATATATTTT; CDR3: CASSLSGTGNTIYF
D: TRBD1; size: -; V: TRBV2; J: TRBJ1-4; DNA: TGTGCCAGCAGTGTAGACAGGGGTGGTGAAAAACTGTTTTTT; CDR3: CASSVDRGGEKLFF
D: -; size: -; V: TRBV6-1; J: TRBJ1-1; DNA: TGTGCCAGCAGTGAACGCGCCTCCCCAGCTTTCTTT; CDR3: CASSERASPAFF
D: TRBD1; size: -; V: TRBV7-9; J: TRBJ2-7; DNA: TGTGCCAGCAGCTTAGGCTTAAGGGACAGGGCCATTTACGAGCAGTACTTC; CDR3: CASSLGLRDRAIYEQYF
D: TRBD2; size: -; V: TRBV5-6; J: TRBJ2-5; DNA: TGTGCCAGCAGCCGGGAGGTCCAAGAGACCCAGTACTTC; CDR3: CASSREVQETQYF
D: -; size: -; V: TRBV7-2; J: TRBJ1-2; DNA: TGTGCCAGCAGCTCAGACAGGACTAGCGGCTACACCTTC; CDR3: CASSSDRTSGYTF
D: TRBD2; size: -; V: TRBV4-2; J: TRBJ2-7; DNA: TGTGCCAGCAGCCAAGGCAGCGAAGGACTAGCGGGAAGGAACGAGCAGTACTTC; CDR3: CASSQGSEGLAGRNEQYF
D: -; size: -; V: TRBV18; J: TRBJ2-7; DNA: TGTGCCAGCTCGCTTGAGGCGAGCTCCTACGAGCAGTACTTC; CDR3: CASSLEASSYEQYF
D: -; size: -; V: TRBV6-6; J: TRBJ1-1; DNA: TGTGCCAGCAGTTACCCCGTTGAGGGGGTGAAGACTGAAGCTTTCTTT; CDR3: CASSYPVEGVKTEAFF
D: TRBD1; size: -; V: TRBV18; J: TRBJ1-3; DNA: TGTGCCAGCTCACCTCGGGACAGCCTCTCTGGAAACACCATATATTTT; CDR3: CASSPRDSLSGNTIYF
D: TRBD1; size: -; V: TRBV19; J: TRBJ1-5; DNA: TGTGCCAGTAGTAACCCCCGGGACAGTCAGTATAGCAATCAACCCCAGCATTTT; CDR3: CASSNPRDSQYSNQPQHF
D: -; size: -; V: TRBV27; J: TRBJ2-3; DNA: TGTGCCAGCAAGACCGTAAGAGGAAGCACAGATACGCAGTATTTT; CDR3: CASKTVRGSTDTQYF
D: -; size: once; V: TRBV18; J: TRBJ2-1; DNA: TGTGCCAGCTCCCCACTAGGAGGAAACAATGAGCAGTTCTTC; CDR3: CASSPLGGNNEQFF
D: -; size: -; V: TRBV19; J: TRBJ1-5; DNA: TGTGCCAGTAGTATGATTGGGGGCAGGGGAGGGAATCAGCCCCAGCATTTT; CDR3: CASSMIGGRGGNQPQHF
D: -; size: once; V: TRBV2; J: TRBJ1-6; DNA: TGTGCCAGCAGTGCACAGACCTATAATTCACCCCTCCACTTT; CDR3: CASSAQTYNSPLHF
D: TRBD1; size: once; V: TRBV28; J: TRBJ2-3; DNA: TGTGCCAGCAGTATAGGATGGACAGGGAACAGAGATACGCAGTATTTT; CDR3: CASSIGWTGNRDTQYF
D: -; size: -; V: TRBV7-2; J: TRBJ2-3; DNA: TGTGCCAGCAGCTTCGGTGGCACAGATACGCAGTATTTT; CDR3: CASSFGGTDTQYF
D: -; size: -; V: TRBV4-1; J: TRBJ2-2; DNA: TGCGCCAGCAGCCTACCAGGCCACAACACCGGGGAGCTGTTTTTT; CDR3: CASSLPGHNTGELFF
D: -; size: -; V: TRBV2; J: TRBJ1-6; DNA: TGTGCCAGCAGCCGCGGCCCTCTTTATTCACCCCTCCACTTT; CDR3: CASSRGPLYSPLHF
D: -; size: -; V: TRBV24-1; J: TRBJ2-1; DNA: TGTGCCACCAGTGAAACTAGGTACAATGAGCAGTTCTTC; CDR3: CATSETRYNEQFF
D: -; size: once; V: TRBV7-8; J: TRBJ1-1; DNA: TGTGCCAGCAGACTAGGAGAAATGAACACTGAAGCTTTCTTT; CDR3: CASRLGEMNTEAFF
D: -; size: -; V: TRBV20-1; J: TRBJ2-7; DNA: TGCAGTGCTAGACAGGGATGGGAGCAGTACTTC; CDR3: CSARQGWEQYF
D: -; size: -; V: TRBV28; J: TRBJ1-5; DNA: TGTGCCAGCAGTTTCTCGACACGTACCAATCAGCCCCAGCATTTT; CDR3: CASSFSTRTNQPQHF
D: -; size: -; V: TRBV5-1; J: TRBJ1-2; DNA: TGCGCCAGCAGCTCGCCGGGGGTCTTCGGAGGCTACACCTTC; CDR3: CASSSPGVFGGYTF
D: -; size: -; V: TRBV28; J: TRBJ1-1; DNA: TGTGCCAGCAGTTTATTGTCAGGGGACGCTTTCTTT; CDR3: CASSLLSGDAFF
D: TRBD1; size: -; V: TRBV7-2; J: TRBJ1-1; DNA: TGTGCCAGCAGCAGAGACAGGGTTTCGAACACTGAAGCTTTCTTT; CDR3: CASSRDRVSNTEAFF
D: -; size: -; V: TRBV27; J: TRBJ1-1; DNA: TGTGCCAGCAGTTTAACGGGGAACACTGAAGCTTTCTTT; CDR3: CASSLTGNTEAFF
D: TRBD1; size: -; V: TRBV7-6; J: TRBJ1-1; DNA: TGTGCCAGCAGCGGCGACAGGGGACACATGAACACTGAAGCTTTCTTT; CDR3: CASSGDRGHMNTEAFF
D: -; size: once; V: TRBV21-1; J: TRBJ2-5; DNA: TGTGCCAGCAGCAATGGAGCGGCGGGGACCCAGTACTTC; CDR3: CASSNGAAGTQYF
D: -; size: -; V: TRBV7-9; J: TRBJ2-7; DNA: TGTGCCAGCAGCTCCCTCTCCTACTACGAGCAGTACTTC; CDR3: CASSSLSYYEQYF
D: -; size: -; V: TRBV14; J: TRBJ2-3; DNA: TGTGCCAGCAGCCAAGTGATCGGACACTTCACAGATACGCAGTATTTT; CDR3: CASSQVIGHFTDTQYF
D: TRBD1; size: few; V: TRBV7-2; J: TRBJ1-2; DNA: TGTGCCAGCAGCTTCGCCGGGACAGGGGCAGGTGGCTACACCTTC; CDR3: CASSFAGTGAGGYTF
D: -; size: -; V: TRBV9; J: TRBJ2-1; DNA: TGTGCCAGCAGTATAATGGAGGGCCTGACAACAGAGCAGTTCTTC; CDR3: CASSIMEGLTTEQFF
D: TRBD1; size: once; V: TRBV5-1; J: TRBJ2-7; DNA: TGCGCCAGCAGCTTGCTGGGACAGGGGGCGCGGTGGGACGAGCAGTACTTC; CDR3: CASSLLGQGARWDEQYF
D: TRBD2; size: -; V: TRBV9; J: TRBJ2-7; DNA: TGTGCCAGCAGCGTAGGTGGACTAGCGGGAACGAGTGAGCAGTACTTC; CDR3: CASSVGGLAGTSEQYF
D: TRBD2; size: once; V: TRBV4-1; J: TRBJ2-7; DNA: TGCGCCAGCAGCCAAGGCCCCTCTAGCGGCAGCTCCTACGAGCAGTACTTC; CDR3: CASSQGPSSGSSYEQYF
D: TRBD1; size: -; V: TRBV4-3; J: TRBJ1-4; DNA: TGCGCCAGCAGCCGGGGGACAGTAACTAATGAAAAACTGTTTTTT; CDR3: CASSRGTVTNEKLFF
D: -; size: -; V: TRBV6-5; J: TRBJ2-1; DNA: TGTGCCAGCAGTTACGGTCGACTGAATGAGCAGTTCTTC; CDR3: CASSYGRLNEQFF
D: -; size: -; V: TRBV7-2; J: TRBJ1-2; DNA: TGTGCCAGCAGCTTAGGCCGCGATAACTATGGCTACACCTTC; CDR3: CASSLGRDNYGYTF
D: -; size: -; V: TRBV19; J: TRBJ1-1; DNA: TGTGCCAGTACCAGGACAGCGCTGAACACTGAAGCTTTCTTT; CDR3: CASTRTALNTEAFF